This TCR beta chain was obtained from a study of blood T cell repertoires in COVID-19. Study at large: Acute and convalescent COVID-19 specimens originated in the United States, Italy and Spain. The cDNA or gDNA used as material had been derived from T cells, B-cell-depleted T cells, or PBMCs.

With respect to this clone: Different DNA sequences within this sample yield the same CDR3.

As handled by the study authors: The assay estimated nucleated cells by amplifying reference gene primers. Here immunoSEQ multiplex PCR was the method, and the copy in TCRdb shows in-frame clones only, minus some. The V and J calls and the clone size are those of that table, but D and trimming were determined from the DNA. The sample yields over 350,000 clones, just over 85% seen once. The CDR3 length is 14 residues. V gave up 6 bases and J gave up 2 bases; unmatched junction bases: 3. Per the germline V gene, CDR1 is MNHEY and CDR2 is SVGAGI. The chain employs TRBV6-5 and TRBJ1-5; 8 bases match TRBD1. The clonotype originates from a woman under 40 with active or convalescent COVID-19. Sequencing was done on a sample of peripheral blood. The CDR3 DNA follows: TGTGCCAGCAGGGGGGGACAGGGCAATCAGCCCCAGCATTTT. This gives the protein CASRGGQGNQPQHF.